The 27 T cell receptor beta chains given below trace back to one sample, sequenced in a study of blood T cell repertoires in COVID-19. The protocol was immunoSEQ multiplex PCR, while the TCRdb copy is restricted to in-frame clones and leaves out a portion. This sample has over 200,000 clones, with around 85% found just once. The specimen sequenced was PBMCs or T cells enriched from blood (not recorded which). The receptors here all came from a man in his forties or fifties who had recovered from COVID-19.

This clone has more than one count but fewer than ten. This chain joins TRBV3-1 (or the pseudogene TRBV3-2) and TRBJ2-1; 11 bases agree with TRBD2. The J segment lost 4 bases and the V segment lost 5 bases, leaving 4 bases of the junction unmatched. Germline V gives CDR1 LGHDT, CDR2 YNNKEL (reference sequence). CDR3 length equals 15 residues. The CDR3 reads CASSSGTSGYNEQFF. The CDR3 DNA is TGTGCCAGCAGCTCCGGGACTAGCGGTTACAATGAGCAGTTCTTC.

The chain links TRBV3-1 (or the pseudogene TRBV3-2) to TRBJ2-1; perhaps TRBD1 as D (6 bases). The CDR3 has 13 residues. V was clipped by 5 bases and J by 7 bases, with 12 bases between them. The germline gives CDR1 LGHDT, CDR2 YNNKEL (reference sequence). CDR3 in amino acids: CASSDRIRNEQFF. DNA for the CDR3: TGTGCCAGCAGCGACAGGATCCGGAATGAGCAGTTCTTC.

V gene TRBV30 combines with J gene TRBJ1-5; D call uncertain. Deletions cut 1 base from V and 4 bases from J, with 11 bases between. Germline V gives CDR1 GTSNPN, CDR2 SVGIG (reference sequence). The CDR3 contains 14 residues. CDR3 residues: CAWSAPGWNQPQHF. The CDR3 nucleotides are TGTGCCTGGAGTGCCCCGGGGTGGAATCAGCCCCAGCATTTT.

The rearrangement joins TRBV24-1 to TRBJ2-1, with D tentatively TRBD2 (6 bases). The germline gives CDR1 KGHDR, CDR2 SFDVKD. V was cut by 3 bases and J by 4 bases, with 15 bases left in between. This CDR3 contains 16 residues. The CDR3 region has the DNA TGTGCCACCAGTGATGGGGACTCATCCGTTTACAATGAGCAGTTCTTC. It encodes CATSDGDSSVYNEQFF.

The chain combines TRBV30 with TRBJ1-5; D may be TRBD1 (5 bases). Trimming cost V 0 bases and J 5 bases, with 14 bases left between them. CDR1 and CDR2 from the germline V gene are GTSNPN and SVGIG (reference sequence). The CDR3 covers 15 residues. CDR3 sequence (DNA): TGTGCCTGGAGTGTACTGGGGGGTGGTGATCAGCCCCAGCATTTT. Its protein product is CAWSVLGGGDQPQHF.

The chain is built from TRBV3-1 (or the pseudogene TRBV3-2) and TRBJ2-7, with 9 bases lining up with TRBD2. CDR1 is LGHDT and CDR2 is YNNKEL in the germline V gene (reference sequence). The CDR3 runs 13 residues. V lost 4 bases to trimming and J lost 6 bases; unmatched junction nucleotides: 4. CDR3 in DNA: TGTGCCAGCAGCCCCTGGCGGGAGGGCGAGCAGTACTTC. Its translation is CASSPWREGEQYF.

The CDR3 region is CASSLRGQGDTGELFF. DNA of the CDR3: TGTGCCAGCAGTTTACGGGGACAGGGAGACACCGGGGAGCTGTTTTTT. The rearrangement uses TRBV27 and TRBJ2-2; 9 bases align to TRBD1. Trimming took 2 bases from V and 3 from J; bases not matched to a gene: 4. Per germline, CDR1 MNHEY and CDR2 SMNVEV (reference sequence). This CDR3 has 16 residues.

This chain uses TRBV4-3 with TRBJ2-2; unclear D gene. Germline V lookup: CDR1 LGHNA, CDR2 YSLEER. This CDR3 is built from 15 residues. The ends were cut back, 0 bases at V and 3 bases at J, with 8 bases in the middle. CDR3 sequence (DNA): TGCGCCAGCAGCCAAGATTTAGTGGACACCGGGGAGCTGTTTTTT. It yields the protein CASSQDLVDTGELFF.

This clone occurred once. The chain employs TRBV11-2 and TRBJ2-7; 7 positions match TRBD1. Germline lookup yields CDR1 SGHAT and CDR2 FQNNGV. CDR3 length: 14 amino acids. Trimming took 1 base from V and 6 from J; bases not matched to a gene: 6. Here the CDR3 reads CASSLATGVVEQYF. The CDR3 DNA reads as TGTGCCAGCAGCTTAGCCACAGGGGTAGTCGAGCAGTACTTC. Variable domain in full (rest from reference TRBV11-2 and TRBJ2-7): EAGVAQSPRYKIIEKRQSVAFWCNPISGHATLYWYQQILGQGPKLLIQFQNNGVVDDSQLPKDRFSAERLKGVDSTLKIQPAKLEDSAVYLCASSLATGVVEQYFGPGTRLTVT.

This clone was observed a single time. The rearrangement links TRBV28 to TRBJ2-7, with a possible D match to TRBD1 (6 bases). Trimming cost V 7 bases and J 3 bases, with 13 bases left between them. The CDR3 runs to 13 residues. Germline CDR1 is MDHEN and CDR2 is SYDVKM. The CDR3 DNA reads TGTGCCAGCAAGCGTACAGGGTACTACGAGCAGTACTTC. Translating gives CASKRTGYYEQYF.

In its sample, this clone was seen a few times. The chain couples TRBV2 to TRBJ2-7; TRBD2 aligns across 7 bases. This CDR3 is 15 amino acids long. V lost 1 base to trimming and J lost 3 bases; unmatched junction nucleotides: 6. Germline V CDR1 and CDR2: SNHLY, FYNNEI. CDR3 loop: CASSEGGSLVYEQYF. For the CDR3, the DNA is TGTGCCAGCAGTGAAGGCGGGAGTTTAGTCTACGAGCAGTACTTC.

The CDR3 DNA sequence: TGTGCCAGCAGCCCGGGGACAGGCGAAAGCTCCTATAATTCACCCCTCCACTTT. Translated, it gives CASSPGTGESSYNSPLHF. The chain links TRBV14 to TRBJ1-6; 8 nucleotides align to TRBD1. This CDR3 spans 18 amino acids. V lost 4 bases and J lost 0; bases outside the gene matches: 8. The germline gives CDR1 SGHDN, CDR2 FVKESK.

The V call is TRBV6-5, the J call TRBJ2-7, with 8 positions matching TRBD1. Germline V lookup: CDR1 MNHEY, CDR2 SVGAGI. The junction had 9 bases not matched to a gene; V was cut back by 6 bases and J by 5 bases. The CDR3 covers 14 residues. CDR3 protein: CASRARQGWDEQYF. The CDR3 bases are TGTGCCAGCAGAGCTCGACAGGGGTGGGACGAGCAGTACTTC.

This sequence joins TRBV7-9 and TRBJ1-2; 7 nucleotides align to TRBD1. The germline V gene has CDR1 SEHNR and CDR2 FQNEAQ (reference sequence). The CDR3 runs 14 residues. Losses at the gene ends were 5 bases for V and 6 bases for J; bases not matched to a gene: 9. The CDR3 nucleotides are TGTGCCAGCAGCATAGACCAAAGGGGGCATGGCTACACCTTC. The encoded protein is CASSIDQRGHGYTF.

This clone was counted once. DNA of the CDR3: TGCGCCAGCAGCCAAGATCCGTCTTCCAATGAGCAGTTCTTC. Its translation is CASSQDPSSNEQFF. The rearrangement joins TRBV4-1 to TRBJ2-1; D ambiguous. Germline V gives CDR1 MGHRA, CDR2 YSYEKL. Trimming took off 0 bases at V and 6 bases at J, with 9 bases between the two ends. CDR3 length equals 14 residues.

The chain links TRBV5-4 to TRBJ2-7, with a tentative D call TRBD2 (6 bases). The CDR3 consists of 15 residues. Germline lookup yields CDR1 SGHNT and CDR2 YYREEE (reference sequence). V was pared by 5 bases and J by 5 bases, with 20 bases between. CDR3 residues: CASRPPGGINDEQYF. As DNA, the CDR3 is TGTGCCAGCAGACCGCCCGGCGGGATAAACGACGAGCAGTACTTC.

This rearrangement joins TRBV4-1 to TRBJ1-2; D may be TRBD1 (5 bases). Germline-derived CDR1 and CDR2 are MGHRA and YSYEKL. The CDR3 extends over 15 amino acids. V lost 7 bases to trimming and J lost 1 base, with 16 bases between them. The CDR3 nucleotides are TGCGCCAGCACCCAGGGAGGGGCCTTTAACTATGGCTACACCTTC. Its protein is CASTQGGAFNYGYTF.

The chain combines TRBV10-3 with TRBJ2-1; the D gene is possibly TRBD2 (5 bases). Germline CDR1 ENHRY, CDR2 SYGVKD. The V end was cut by 3 bases, the J end by 7 bases, with 7 bases between. The CDR3 sequence is 12 residues long. The CDR3 region has the DNA TGTGCCATCAGTGAAAGGGAGAATGAGCAGTTCTTC. Encoded protein: CAISERENEQFF.

The chain uses TRBV6-5 and TRBJ2-5, with TRBD1 matching 12 bases. CDR3 length equals 15 residues. V lost 6 bases to trimming and J lost 5 bases; unmatched junction nucleotides: 7. Germline CDR1 reads MNHEY; CDR2 reads SVGAGI. The CDR3: CASRKGQGAAETQYF. The CDR3 DNA sequence: TGTGCCAGCAGAAAGGGACAGGGGGCGGCTGAGACCCAGTACTTC.

The chain employs TRBV2 and TRBJ2-1; the D gene is possibly TRBD2 (5 bases). In germline, CDR1 is SNHLY, CDR2 FYNNEI. This CDR3 contains 15 residues. Between the trimmed V and J ends, which lost 4 bases and 0 bases, there was a span of 10 bases. The CDR3 region has the DNA TGTGCCAGCAGTGTCGGGGAAAGCTCCTACAATGAGCAGTTCTTC. It specifies CASSVGESSYNEQFF.

The chain combines TRBV7-3 with TRBJ1-1, with a possible D match to TRBD1 (5 bases). V lost 3 bases and J 0 bases, leaving 8 bases between the germline ends. The length of the CDR3 is 14 residues. Germline V lookup: CDR1 SGHTA, CDR2 FQGTGA. The CDR3 DNA reads as TGTGCCAGCAGCTTTCAGGGAATGAACACTGAAGCTTTCTTT. This sequence encodes CASSFQGMNTEAFF.

CDR3 sequence (DNA): TGTGCCAGCAGCTTAGCCGGACTAGCGGGAGATACCGGGGAGCTGTTTTTT. Residues: CASSLAGLAGDTGELFF. This chain connects TRBV7-3 to TRBJ2-2; 13 nucleotides line up with TRBD2. The ends lost 2 bases at V and 5 bases at J; junction bases unmatched: 5. The V gene's germline CDR1 is SGHTA and CDR2 FQGTGA. CDR3 length: 17 amino acids. Drawing the rest from reference TRBV7-3 and TRBJ2-2, the complete variable domain is GAGVSQTPSNKVTEKGKYVELRCDPISGHTALYWYRQSLGQGPEFLIYFQGTGAADDSGLPNDRFFAVRPEGSVSTLKIQRTERGDSAVYLCASSLAGLAGDTGELFFGEGSRLTVL.

This rearrangement joins TRBV7-9 to TRBJ1-1; no clear D gene. The CDR3 sequence is 12 residues long. CDR1 SEHNR and CDR2 FQNEAQ come from the germline V gene (reference sequence). Trimming removed 5 bases at V and 0 bases at J, with 4 bases between. The chain's CDR3 is CASSPMNTEAFF. The CDR3 DNA sequence: TGTGCCAGCAGCCCAATGAACACTGAAGCTTTCTTT.

The chain recombines TRBV2 with TRBJ1-2; 8 bases are a match to TRBD1. Germline values: CDR1 SNHLY, CDR2 FYNNEI. With 2 bases clipped from V and 5 bases from J, the junction kept 22 bases outside the gene matches. The CDR3 spans 20 residues. CDR3 residues: CASSELVYGRGQAVKYGYTF. The DNA of the CDR3 is TGTGCCAGCAGTGAACTCGTATACGGCAGGGGGCAAGCGGTTAAGTATGGCTACACCTTC.

The CDR3 loop is CASSLSPPGQGGVVETQYF. The CDR3 DNA reads TGTGCCAGCAGTTTATCCCCGCCGGGACAGGGGGGAGTGGTAGAGACCCAGTACTTC. The chain recombines TRBV27 with TRBJ2-5; 11 bases agree with TRBD1. This CDR3 region has 19 residues. V dropped 0 bases and J dropped 4; count of bases not matched to a gene: 13. From germline, CDR1 is MNHEY and CDR2 SMNVEV (reference sequence).

This chain uses TRBV18 with TRBJ2-2; D unresolved. The V and J ends lost 6 bases and 2 bases respectively, with 7 bases between them. This CDR3 spans 13 amino acids. Germline CDR1 KGHSH, CDR2 LQKENI. CDR3 residues: CASSTGNTGELFF. CDR3 in DNA: TGTGCCAGCTCGACGGGTAACACCGGGGAGCTGTTTTTT.

The V gene is TRBV11-2, the J gene TRBJ2-3; D remains ambiguous. Germline values: CDR1 SGHAT, CDR2 FQNNGV. CDR3 length: 11 residues. V lost 3 bases and J 6 bases, leaving 4 bases between the germline ends. The CDR3 DNA is TGTGCCAGCAGCTTCGGTGATACGCAGTATTTT. It translates to CASSFGDTQYF.